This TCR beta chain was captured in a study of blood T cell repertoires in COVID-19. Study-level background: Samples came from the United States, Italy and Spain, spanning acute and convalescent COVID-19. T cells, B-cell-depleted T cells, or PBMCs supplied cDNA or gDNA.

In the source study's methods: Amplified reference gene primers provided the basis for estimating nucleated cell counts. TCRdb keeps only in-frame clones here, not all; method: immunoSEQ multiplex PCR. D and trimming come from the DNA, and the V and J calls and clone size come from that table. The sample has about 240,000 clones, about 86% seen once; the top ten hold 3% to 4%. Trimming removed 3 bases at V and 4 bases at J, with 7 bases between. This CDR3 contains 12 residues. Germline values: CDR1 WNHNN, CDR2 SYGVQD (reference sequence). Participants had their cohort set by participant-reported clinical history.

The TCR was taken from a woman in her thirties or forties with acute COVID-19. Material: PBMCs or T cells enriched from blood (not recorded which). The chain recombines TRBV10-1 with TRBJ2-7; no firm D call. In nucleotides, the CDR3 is TGCGCCAGCAGTGATGGTACATACGAGCAGTACTTC. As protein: CASSDGTYEQYF.